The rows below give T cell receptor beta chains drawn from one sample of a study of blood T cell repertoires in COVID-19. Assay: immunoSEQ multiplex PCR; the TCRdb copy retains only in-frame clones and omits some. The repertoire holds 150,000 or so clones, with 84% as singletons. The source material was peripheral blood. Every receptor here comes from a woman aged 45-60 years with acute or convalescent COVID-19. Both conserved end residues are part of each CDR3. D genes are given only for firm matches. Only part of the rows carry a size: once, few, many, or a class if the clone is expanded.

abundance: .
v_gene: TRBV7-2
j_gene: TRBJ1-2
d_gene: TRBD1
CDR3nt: TGTGCCAGCAGTTATCAGGGGGCGGGCTATGGCTACACCTTC
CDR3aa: CASSYQGAGYGYTF

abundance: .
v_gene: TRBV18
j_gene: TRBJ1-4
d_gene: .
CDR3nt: TGTGCCAGCTCACCACTGGCGCGGGGTGAAAAACTGTTTTTT
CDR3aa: CASSPLARGEKLFF

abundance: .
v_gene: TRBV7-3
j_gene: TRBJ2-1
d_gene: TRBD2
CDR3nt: TGTGCCAGCAGCTTGAGCGGGGGGCACAATGAGCAGTTCTTC
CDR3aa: CASSLSGGHNEQFF

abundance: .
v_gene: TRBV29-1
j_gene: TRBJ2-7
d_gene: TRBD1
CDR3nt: TGCAGCGTCGGGGGACAGGGAAGTTCCTACGAGCAGTACTTC
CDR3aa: CSVGGQGSSYEQYF

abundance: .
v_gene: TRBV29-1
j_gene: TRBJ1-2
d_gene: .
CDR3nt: TGCAGCGCCTCCACAGGGTATGGCTACACCTTC
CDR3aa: CSASTGYGYTF

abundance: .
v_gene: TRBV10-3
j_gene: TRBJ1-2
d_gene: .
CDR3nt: TGTGCCATCAGTGAGTCGAGGGACTATGGCTACACCTTC
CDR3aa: CAISESRDYGYTF

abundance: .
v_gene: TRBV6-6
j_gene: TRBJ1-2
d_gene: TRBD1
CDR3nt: TGTGCCAGCAGTTACTCGGACAGGGGGGGTGGAGGCTACACCTTC
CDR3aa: CASSYSDRGGGGYTF

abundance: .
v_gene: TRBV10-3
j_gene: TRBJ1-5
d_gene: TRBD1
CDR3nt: TGTGCCATCAGTGAGTCGAGTCGGGACAGGGATCAGCCCCAGCATTTT
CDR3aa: CAISESSRDRDQPQHF

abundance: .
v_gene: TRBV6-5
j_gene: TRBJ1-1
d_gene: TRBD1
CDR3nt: TGTGCCAGCAGTTACTGGGGGACAGGGAACACTGAAGCTTTCTTT
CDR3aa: CASSYWGTGNTEAFF

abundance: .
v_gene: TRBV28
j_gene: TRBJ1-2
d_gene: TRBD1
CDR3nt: TGTGCCAGCAGTCTTACCCTGAGGGGGCGCGACTATGGCTACACCTTC
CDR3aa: CASSLTLRGRDYGYTF

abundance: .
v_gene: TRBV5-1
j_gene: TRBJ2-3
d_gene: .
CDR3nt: TGCGCCAGTGCTGGACAGGGAGGGAGCCGGGATACGCAGTATTTT
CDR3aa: CASAGQGGSRDTQYF

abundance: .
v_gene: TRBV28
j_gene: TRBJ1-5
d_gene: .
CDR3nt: TGTGCCAGCAGTGCACTAACCAGCGGATATCAGCCCCAGCATTTT
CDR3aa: CASSALTSGYQPQHF

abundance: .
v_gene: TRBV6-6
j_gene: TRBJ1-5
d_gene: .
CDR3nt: TGTGCCGCTCGGGGCAATCAGCCCCAGCATTTT
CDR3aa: CAARGNQPQHF

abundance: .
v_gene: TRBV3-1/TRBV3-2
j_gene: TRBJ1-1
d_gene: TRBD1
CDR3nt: TGTGCCAGCAGCCGGATAGGGACAGGGGACGCTTTCTTT
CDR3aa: CASSRIGTGDAFF

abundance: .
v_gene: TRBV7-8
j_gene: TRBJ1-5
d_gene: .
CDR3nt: TGTGCCAGCAGCTTAGTCGAGAATCAGCCCCAGCATTTT
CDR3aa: CASSLVENQPQHF

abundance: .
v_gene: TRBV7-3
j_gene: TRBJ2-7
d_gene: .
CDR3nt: TGTGCCAGCAGCTTATCACCGGGTCCCTACGAGCAGTACTTC
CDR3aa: CASSLSPGPYEQYF

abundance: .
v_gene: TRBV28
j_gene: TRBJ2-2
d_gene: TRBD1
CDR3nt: TGTGCCAGCACCATGGGCAGGGGGTACACCGGGGAGCTGTTTTTT
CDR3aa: CASTMGRGYTGELFF

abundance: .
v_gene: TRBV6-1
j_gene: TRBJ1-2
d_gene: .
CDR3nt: TGTGCCAGCAGTGAAGGACAGAGAAACTATGGCTACACCTTC
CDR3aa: CASSEGQRNYGYTF

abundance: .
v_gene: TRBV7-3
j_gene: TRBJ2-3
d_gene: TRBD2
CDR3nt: TGTGCCAGCAGCTTAAAAGGGACTATGACAGATACGCAGTATTTT
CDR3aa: CASSLKGTMTDTQYF

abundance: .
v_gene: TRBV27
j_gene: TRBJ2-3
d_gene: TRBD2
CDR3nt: TGTGCCAGCAGTTTTACTAGCGGGGGGGAGAGCCTCACAGATACGCAGTATTTT
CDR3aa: CASSFTSGGESLTDTQYF

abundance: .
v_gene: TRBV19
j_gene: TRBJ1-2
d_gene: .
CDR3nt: TGTGCCAGTAGTGGACGGGGGGCCGGCTATGGCTACACCTTC
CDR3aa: CASSGRGAGYGYTF

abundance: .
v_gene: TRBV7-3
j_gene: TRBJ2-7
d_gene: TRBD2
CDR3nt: TGTGCCAGCAGCTCACTAGCGGGGTCCTACGAGCAGTACTTC
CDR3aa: CASSSLAGSYEQYF

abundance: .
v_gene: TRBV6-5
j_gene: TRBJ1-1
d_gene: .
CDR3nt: TGTGCCAGCAGGGCGAACACTGAAGCTTTCTTT
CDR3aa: CASRANTEAFF

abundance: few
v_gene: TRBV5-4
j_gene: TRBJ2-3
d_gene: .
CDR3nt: TGTGCCAGCACCCGGGGGGCAGGGGAAGGGACGCAGTATTTT
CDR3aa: CASTRGAGEGTQYF

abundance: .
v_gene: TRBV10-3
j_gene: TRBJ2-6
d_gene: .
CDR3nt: TGTGCCATCAGTGAGACAGGGACGAGCTCTGGGGCCAACGTCCTGACTTTC
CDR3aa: CAISETGTSSGANVLTF